The entry that follows covers one TCR beta chain sequence. Its antigen is as yet unknown. Produced via immunoSEQ multiplex PCR; TCRdb's table is partial and in-frame only. The sample includes about 48,000 clones, 90% to 95% of them seen just once. Germline V gene data show CDR1 as MNHEY and CDR2 as SVGAGI. The CDR3 is 13 amino acids. V lost 0 bases and J lost 6, with 8 bases in between. The sample is drawn from a study of OX40 agonist ivuxolimab in advanced cancers. At the level of the study: The dose of intravenous ivuxolimab that patients received every 2 weeks ranged from 0.01 to 10 mg/kg. From 23 to 79 years was the age range, with a mean of 60 years, and around 84% were male. Whole-study results and caveats: CD8+ T cells averaged more expanded clones than CD4+.

This sample comprised CD4+ or CD8+ T cells sorted from blood, obtained in a trial of the OX40 agonist ivuxolimab. V usage is TRBV6-5 and J usage is TRBJ1-1; D perhaps matches TRBD1 (6 bases). This clonotype was obtained from an adult with an advanced solid tumor such as melanoma, head and neck, liver or kidney cancer. CDR3 coding DNA: TGTGCCAGCAGTTACTCACAGGGCTCTGAAGCTTTCTTT. Translating gives CASSYSQGSEAFF.